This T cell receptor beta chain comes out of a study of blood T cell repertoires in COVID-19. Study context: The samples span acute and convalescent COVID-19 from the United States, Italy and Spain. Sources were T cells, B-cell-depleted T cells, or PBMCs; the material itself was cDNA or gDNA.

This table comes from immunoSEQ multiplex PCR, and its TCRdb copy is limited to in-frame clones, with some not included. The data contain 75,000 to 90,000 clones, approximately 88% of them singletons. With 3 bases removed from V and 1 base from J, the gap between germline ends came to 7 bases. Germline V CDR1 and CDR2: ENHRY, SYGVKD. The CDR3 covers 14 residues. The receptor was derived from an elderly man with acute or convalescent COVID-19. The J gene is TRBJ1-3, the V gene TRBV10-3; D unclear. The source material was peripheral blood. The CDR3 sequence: CAISDRTSGNTIYF. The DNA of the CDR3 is TGTGCCATCAGTGACAGGACTTCTGGAAACACCATATATTTT.